One and the same sample provided the 9 T cell receptor beta chains below, sequenced in a study of beta chain features in type 1 diabetes. Study outcomes and limitations: Type 1 diabetes patients had TCRB CDR3s that were shorter (moderately but significantly so) in all four CD4+ subsets.

Expressed TCRB transcripts were sequenced because the entire RNA isolate underwent reverse transcription. Repertoires were generated with immunoSEQ multiplex PCR, while TCRdb's copy carries only in-frame clones and drops some. In the table there are 300,000 to 400,000 clones, roughly 13% of which are singletons. Their target antigens are unknown. The sample taken for sequencing was naive CD4+ T cells from blood. All receptors derive from a woman in her late teens or twenties with type 1 diabetes.

This clone was seen a few times. This rearrangement joins TRBV5-4 to TRBJ1-2, with unresolved D. Trimming shortened V by 1 base and J by 6 bases, and 16 bases separated the two germline ends. Germline V gene data show CDR1 as SGHNT and CDR2 as YYREEE (reference sequence). The CDR3 sequence is 15 residues long. The CDR3 nucleotides are TGTGCCAGCAGCTTGTCCGCTCCAGGTGGCCATGGCTACACCTTC. Protein: CASSLSAPGGHGYTF.

V is TRBV7-2 and J is TRBJ2-7; 7 bases line up with TRBD1. The ends lost 0 bases at V and 0 bases at J; junction bases unmatched: 2. The CDR3 is made up of 15 amino acids. Germline-derived CDR1 and CDR2 are SGHTA and FQGNSA. The CDR3 DNA follows: TGTGCCAGCAGCTTAGCAGGACAGGCCTCCTACGAGCAGTACGTC. As protein: CASSLAGQASYEQYV.

The V call is TRBV6-5, the J call TRBJ2-7; D is ambiguous. V lost 2 bases and J 3 bases, leaving 17 bases between the germline ends. The CDR3 totals 16 residues. Germline CDR1 MNHEY, CDR2 SVGAGI. The CDR3 nucleotides read TGTGCCAGCAGTTACGTATCCGGAGAGGAACACTACGAGCAGTACTTC. Its translation: CASSYVSGEEHYEQYF.

This clone was observed a handful of times. The genes are TRBV30 and TRBJ2-2; TRBD2 might be the D (6 bases). Trimming left V 0 bases short and J 3 bases short, with 17 bases between. CDR1 and CDR2 (germline): GTSNPN, SVGIG (reference sequence). The CDR3 covers 17 residues. For the CDR3, the DNA is TGTGCCTGGAGTGTAGGTCATCCGGGAGTGCACACCGGGGAGCTGTTTTTT. Translating gives CAWSVGHPGVHTGELFF.

This clone came up a few times. The CDR3 loop reads CASSQVNGSTQYF. DNA for the CDR3: TGTGCCAGCAGCCAGGTGAACGGGAGTACCCAGTACTTC. The chain combines TRBV13 with TRBJ2-5, with D maybe TRBD2 (6 bases). Germline loops: CDR1 PRHDT, CDR2 FYEKMQ (reference sequence). V was pared by 5 bases and J by 8 bases, with 15 bases between. The CDR3 runs 13 residues.

This clone was detected a few times. The J gene is TRBJ1-4, the V gene TRBV28, with 7 bases matching TRBD1. Germline lookup yields CDR1 MDHEN and CDR2 SYDVKM. This CDR3 has 14 amino acids. With V trimmed by 6 bases and J by 3 bases, 4 bases remained unmatched. CDR3 amino acids: CASRTGTANEKLFF. The CDR3 DNA reads TGTGCCAGCAGAACCGGGACAGCTAATGAAAAACTGTTTTTT.

This clone was picked up a small number of times. V gene TRBV25-1 combines with J gene TRBJ1-5, with TRBD1 matching 8 bases. CDR1 MGHDK and CDR2 SYGVNS come from the germline V gene. Germline trimming cut 4 bases from V and 4 bases from J; bases unmatched to any gene: 3. There are 14 residues in the CDR3. CDR3 region: CASSGRGPNQPQHF. The CDR3 coding sequence is TGTGCCAGCAGTGGCAGGGGGCCGAATCAGCCCCAGCATTTT. Complete variable domain (other parts from reference TRBV25-1 and TRBJ1-5): EADIYQTPRYLVIGTGKKITLECSQTMGHDKMYWYQQDPGMELHLIHYSYGVNSTEKGDLSSESTVSRIRTEHFPLTLESARPSHTSQYLCASSGRGPNQPQHFGDGTRLSIL.

J is TRBJ2-4 and V is TRBV29-1; TRBD1 agrees at 7 bases. The CDR3 loop spans 12 amino acids. Trimming cost V 8 bases and J 6 bases; bases outside gene matches: 7. Germline loops: CDR1 SQVTM, CDR2 ANQGSEA. The CDR3, as DNA: TGCAGCACTCGGACAGGAGGAAACATTCAGTACTTC. As protein: CSTRTGGNIQYF.

The CDR3 here is CASSPRRGTLRGQYV. The CDR3 region has the DNA TGTGCCAGCAGCCCTCGAAGGGGGACTCTAAGGGGACAGTACGTC. The chain employs TRBV7-6 and TRBJ2-7; D could derive from TRBD1 or TRBD2 (6 bases each). The V end was cut by 5 bases, the J end by 10 bases, with 24 bases between. Germline CDR1 and CDR2: SGHVS and FNYEAQ. The length of the CDR3 is 15 residues.